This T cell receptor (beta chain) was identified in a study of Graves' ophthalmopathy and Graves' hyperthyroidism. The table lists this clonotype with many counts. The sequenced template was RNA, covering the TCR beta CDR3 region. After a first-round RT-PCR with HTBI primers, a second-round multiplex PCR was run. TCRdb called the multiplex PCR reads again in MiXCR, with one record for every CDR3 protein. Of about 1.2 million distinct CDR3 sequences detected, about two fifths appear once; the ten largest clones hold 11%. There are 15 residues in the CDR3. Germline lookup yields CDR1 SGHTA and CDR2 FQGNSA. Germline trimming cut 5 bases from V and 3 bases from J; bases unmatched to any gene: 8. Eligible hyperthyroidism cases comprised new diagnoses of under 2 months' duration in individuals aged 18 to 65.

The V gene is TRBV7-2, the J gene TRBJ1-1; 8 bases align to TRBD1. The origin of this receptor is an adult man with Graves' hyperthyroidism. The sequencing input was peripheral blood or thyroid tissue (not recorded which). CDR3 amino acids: CASSKAGGGHTEAFF. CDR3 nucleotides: TGTGCCAGCAGCAAAGCAGGGGGCGGTCACACTGAAGCTTTCTTT.